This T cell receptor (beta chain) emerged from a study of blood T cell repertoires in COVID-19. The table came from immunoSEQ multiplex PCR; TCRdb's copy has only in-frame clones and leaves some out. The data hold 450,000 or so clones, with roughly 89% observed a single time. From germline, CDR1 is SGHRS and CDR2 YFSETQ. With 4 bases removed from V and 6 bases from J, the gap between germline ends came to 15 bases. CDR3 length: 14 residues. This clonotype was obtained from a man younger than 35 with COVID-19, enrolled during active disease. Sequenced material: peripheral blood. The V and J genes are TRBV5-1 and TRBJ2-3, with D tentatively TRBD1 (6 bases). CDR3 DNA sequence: TGCGCCAGCAGCGTCCCAGGGGCAGGGGATACGCAGTATTTT. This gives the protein CASSVPGAGDTQYF.